These 2 T cell receptor beta chains were all obtained from the same sample, sequenced in a study of beta chain features in type 1 diabetes. The isolated RNA, all of it, was reverse transcribed, so expressed TCRB transcripts were what got sequenced. Profiled with immunoSEQ multiplex PCR; TCRdb holds only in-frame clones, not every one. The sample contains about 240,000 clones, about 26% of which appear only once. The sequencing sample was made of central memory CD4+ T cells from blood. All receptors derive from a man between 25 and 39 years old in good health.

The rearrangement uses TRBV4-1 and TRBJ1-1; D is unresolved. This CDR3 region has 16 residues. The V gene's germline CDR1 is MGHRA and CDR2 YSYEKL. Trimming took 4 bases from V and 8 from J, leaving 23 bases between them. The chain's CDR3 is CASSRTGQPAGGEAFF. In nucleotides, the CDR3 is TGCGCCAGCAGCCGGACCGGGCAACCGGCCGGAGGGGAAGCTTTCTTT.

J is TRBJ2-1 and V is TRBV5-1; TRBD2 matches 14 bases. The CDR3 sequence is 16 residues long. Germline CDR1 and CDR2: SGHRS and YFSETQ. Trimming at V came to 3 bases and at J to 9 bases, leaving 8 bases not matched to a gene. The CDR3 protein is CASSSGLAGDLPEQFF. DNA of the CDR3: TGCGCCAGCAGCTCGGGACTAGCGGGAGACCTCCCTGAGCAGTTCTTC.